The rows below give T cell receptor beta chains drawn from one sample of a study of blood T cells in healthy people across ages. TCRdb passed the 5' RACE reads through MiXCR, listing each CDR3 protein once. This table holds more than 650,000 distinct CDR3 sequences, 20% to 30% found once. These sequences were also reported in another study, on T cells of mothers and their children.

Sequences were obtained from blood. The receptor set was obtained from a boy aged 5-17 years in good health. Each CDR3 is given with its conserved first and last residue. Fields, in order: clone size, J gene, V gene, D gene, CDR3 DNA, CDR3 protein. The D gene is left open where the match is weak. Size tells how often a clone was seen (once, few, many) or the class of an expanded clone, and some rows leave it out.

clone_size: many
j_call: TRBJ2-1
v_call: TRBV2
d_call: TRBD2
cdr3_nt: TGTGCCAGCAGGCGACTAGCGGGGGGCCACAATGAGCAGTTCTTC
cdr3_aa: CASRRLAGGHNEQFF

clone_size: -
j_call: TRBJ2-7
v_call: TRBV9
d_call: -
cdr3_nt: TGTGCCAGCAGCGAGAGGGACGGTGGGAGCTCCTACGAGCAGTACTTC
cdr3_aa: CASSERDGGSSYEQYF

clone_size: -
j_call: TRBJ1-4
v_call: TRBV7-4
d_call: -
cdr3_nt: TGTGCCAGCAGCCTCCGCCACAGAGCCGGTGAAAAACTGTTTTTT
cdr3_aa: CASSLRHRAGEKLFF

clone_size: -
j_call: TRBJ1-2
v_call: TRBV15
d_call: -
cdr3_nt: TGTGCCACCAGCAGAGGGCAGGGGTATGGCTACACCTTC
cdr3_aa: CATSRGQGYGYTF

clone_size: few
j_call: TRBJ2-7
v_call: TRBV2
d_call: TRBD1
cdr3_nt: TGTGCCAGCAGCGGATTATGGGGACAGGGAACCTACGAGCAGTACTTC
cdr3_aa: CASSGLWGQGTYEQYF

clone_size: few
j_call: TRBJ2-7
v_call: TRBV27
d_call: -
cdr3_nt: TGTGCCAGCAGTTTTCGTTTAGACTACGAGCAGTACTTC
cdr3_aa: CASSFRLDYEQYF

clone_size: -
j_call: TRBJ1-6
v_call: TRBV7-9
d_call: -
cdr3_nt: TGTGCCAGCAGCTCGAAGGGTGGAAGTGACCGTAATTCACCCCTCCACTTT
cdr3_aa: CASSSKGGSDRNSPLHF

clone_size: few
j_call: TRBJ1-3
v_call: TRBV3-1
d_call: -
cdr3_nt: TGTGCCAGCAGCCTGGGCGGCACTATCTCTGGAAACACCATATATTTT
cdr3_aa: CASSLGGTISGNTIYF

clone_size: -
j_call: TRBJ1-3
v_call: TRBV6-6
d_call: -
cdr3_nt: TGTGCCAGCAGTTACGGTACAGGAGGAAACACCATATATTTT
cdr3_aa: CASSYGTGGNTIYF

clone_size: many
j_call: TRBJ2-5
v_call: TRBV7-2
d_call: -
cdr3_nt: TGTGCCAGCAGCCCATCATTTGGGGTAATAGAGACCCAGTACTTC
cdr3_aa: CASSPSFGVIETQYF

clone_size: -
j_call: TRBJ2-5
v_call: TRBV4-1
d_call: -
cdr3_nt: TGCGCCAGCAGCCAGGGAGACAGGCAAGAGACCCAGTACTTC
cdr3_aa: CASSQGDRQETQYF

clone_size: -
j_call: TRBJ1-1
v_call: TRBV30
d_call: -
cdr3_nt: TGTGCCTGGAGTGACAGAGGGTGGACTGAAGCTTTCTTT
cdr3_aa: CAWSDRGWTEAFF

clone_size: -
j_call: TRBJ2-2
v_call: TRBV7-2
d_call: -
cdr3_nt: TGTGCCAGTCTTTTGTCGTCCGCCGCCGGGGAGCTGTTTTTT
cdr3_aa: CASLLSSAAGELFF

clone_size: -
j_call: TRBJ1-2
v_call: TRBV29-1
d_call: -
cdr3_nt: TGCAGCGTTGAAGTACACTATGGCTACACCTTC
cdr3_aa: CSVEVHYGYTF

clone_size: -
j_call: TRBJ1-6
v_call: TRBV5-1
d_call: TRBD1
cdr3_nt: TGCGCCAGCAGCCCTTCCATTACAGGGGGCGGTTCACCCCTCCACTTT
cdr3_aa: CASSPSITGGGSPLHF

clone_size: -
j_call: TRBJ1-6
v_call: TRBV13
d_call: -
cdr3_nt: TGTGCCAGCAGCTTGGGGGTAGGCGGGGATTCACCCCTCCACTTT
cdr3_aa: CASSLGVGGDSPLHF

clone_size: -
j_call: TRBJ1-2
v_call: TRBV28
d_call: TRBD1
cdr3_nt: TGTGCCAGCAGTTGGGAACAGGGGGCGCAGGGCTACACCTTC
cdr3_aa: CASSWEQGAQGYTF

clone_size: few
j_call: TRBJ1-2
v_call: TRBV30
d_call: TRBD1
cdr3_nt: TGTGCCTGGAGTTGGGGACAGGGGGCCTCGCGCTACACCTTC
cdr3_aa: CAWSWGQGASRYTF

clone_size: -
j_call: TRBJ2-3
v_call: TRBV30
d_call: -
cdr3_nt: TGTGCCTGGTCGGTGGGTACGCAGTATTTT
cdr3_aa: CAWSVGTQYF

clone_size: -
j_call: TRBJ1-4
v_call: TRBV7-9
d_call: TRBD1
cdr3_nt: TGTGCCAGCAGCATGCTGACAGGGGGCGGAGAAAAACTGTTTTTT
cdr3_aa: CASSMLTGGGEKLFF

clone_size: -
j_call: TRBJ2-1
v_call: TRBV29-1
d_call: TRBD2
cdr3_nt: TGCAGCGTTTTAGCGGGGAGCCCCCTCAATGAGCAGTTCTTC
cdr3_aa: CSVLAGSPLNEQFF

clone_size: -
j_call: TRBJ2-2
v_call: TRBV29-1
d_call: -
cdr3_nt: TGCAGCGTTGAAATGGGGGCTGGGGAGCTGTTTTTT
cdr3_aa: CSVEMGAGELFF

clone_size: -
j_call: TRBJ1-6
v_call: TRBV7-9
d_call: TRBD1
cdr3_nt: TGTGCCAGCAGACCCGGGACAGGGATGGGGTCACCCCTCCACTTT
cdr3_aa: CASRPGTGMGSPLHF

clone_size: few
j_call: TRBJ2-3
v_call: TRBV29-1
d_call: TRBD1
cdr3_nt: TGCAGCGTGCCCCGGACAGGGGGCCTCCTAGATACGCAGTATTTT
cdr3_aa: CSVPRTGGLLDTQYF

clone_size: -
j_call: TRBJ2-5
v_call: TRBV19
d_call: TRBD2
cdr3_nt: TGTGCCAGTAGTATAACCAGCGGGGGGGACCAAGAGACCCAGTACTTC
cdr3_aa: CASSITSGGDQETQYF

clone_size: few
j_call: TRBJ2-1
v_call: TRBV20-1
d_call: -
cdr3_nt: TGCAGTGCTAGGGCAGGTAACAATGAGCAGTTCTTC
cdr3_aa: CSARAGNNEQFF

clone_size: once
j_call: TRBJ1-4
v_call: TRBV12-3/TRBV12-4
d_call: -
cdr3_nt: TGTGCCAGCAGTTTTGGGATCCGGGAGGGTTCAGTTGGTGAAAAACTGTTTTTT
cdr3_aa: CASSFGIREGSVGEKLFF